These 24 T cell receptor beta chains were sequenced from one sample in a study of blood T cell repertoires in COVID-19. Assay used: immunoSEQ multiplex PCR; TCRdb lists only in-frame clones, some missing. The profile shows under 200,000 clones, almost 85% of them singletons. The material sequenced was PBMCs or T cells enriched from blood (not recorded which). The receptors originated from a man aged 45-65 years who had recovered from COVID-19.

This clone has only a few counts. The V gene is TRBV7-9, the J gene TRBJ2-6; D gene ambiguous. CDR3 length: 16 amino acids. V lost 7 bases, J lost 0 bases, and 13 bases lay in between. The germline V gene has CDR1 SEHNR and CDR2 FQNEAQ (reference sequence). The CDR3 bases are TGTGCCAGCACCCTAGTCCCGATCTCTGGGGCCAACGTCCTGACTTTC. Protein: CASTLVPISGANVLTF.

The genes are TRBV14 and TRBJ2-3, with 7 positions matching TRBD2. The germline CDR1 and CDR2 sequences are SGHDN and FVKESK. The CDR3 length is 14 residues. Unmatched junction bases numbered 4, after V lost 4 bases and J lost 3 bases. The CDR3 bases are TGTGCCAGCAGCCCCTCCGGGGGGACAGATACGCAGTATTTT. It codes for CASSPSGGTDTQYF. The variable domain in full, with the rest retrieved from reference TRBV14 and TRBJ2-3, is EAGVTQFPSHSVIEKGQTVTLRCDPISGHDNLYWYRRVMGKEIKFLLHFVKESKQDESGMPNNRFLAERTGGTYSTLKVQPAELEDSGVYFCASSPSGGTDTQYFGPGTRLTVL.

As for this clone: Additional DNA sequences in this sample encode the identical CDR3. The rearrangement links TRBV25-1 to TRBJ1-1, with 9 positions matching TRBD1. This CDR3 has 14 residues. Germline CDR1 is MGHDK and CDR2 is SYGVNS. The junction had 4 bases not matched to a gene; V was cut back by 6 bases and J by 2 bases. CDR3 DNA sequence: TGTGCCAGCAGCGGGACAGGGCGCAACACTGAAGCTTTCTTT. It yields the protein CASSGTGRNTEAFF.

The chain uses TRBV28 and TRBJ2-6; TRBD2 is a possible D gene (5 bases). The length of the CDR3 is 15 residues. V gave up 3 bases and J gave up 2 bases, with 8 bases separating them. Germline CDR1 MDHEN, CDR2 SYDVKM. The CDR3 DNA follows: TGTGCCAGCAGTTTCTTCGGGGCTGGGGCCAACGTCCTGACTTTC. Encoded protein: CASSFFGAGANVLTF.

V usage is TRBV10-3 and J usage is TRBJ2-1, with TRBD2 identical over 9 bases. CDR3 length: 16 residues. Germline V gives CDR1 ENHRY, CDR2 SYGVKD. The J segment lost 7 bases and the V segment lost 0 bases, leaving 7 bases of the junction unmatched. CDR3 in DNA: TGTGCCATCAGTGAGTCGCCTCCTAGCGGGATGAATGAGCAGTTCTTC. Its translation is CAISESPPSGMNEQFF.

The chain links TRBV5-1 to TRBJ2-3; 11 nucleotides align to TRBD2. CDR1 and CDR2 (germline): SGHRS, YFSETQ. V was pared by 6 bases and J by 3 bases, with 6 bases of the junction left unmatched. This CDR3 is 15 amino acids long. Written as DNA, the CDR3 is TGCGCCAGCACCAATAGCGGGAGGGAGACAGATACGCAGTATTTT. Its protein is CASTNSGRETDTQYF.

This clone was picked up a small number of times. The genes are TRBV6-1 and TRBJ1-5; maybe TRBD1 (5 bases). The CDR3 loop spans 16 amino acids. V lost 1 base to trimming and J lost 0 bases, with 10 bases between them. Looked up from germline, CDR1 is MNHNS and CDR2 is SASEGT. The CDR3 protein is CASSEGQPRSNQPQHF. CDR3 nucleotides: TGTGCCAGCAGTGAAGGACAGCCCCGTAGCAATCAGCCCCAGCATTTT.

The chain uses TRBV27 and TRBJ2-2, with 8 bases matching TRBD1. The J segment lost 5 bases and the V segment lost 1 base, leaving 9 bases of the junction unmatched. The CDR3 contains 17 residues. CDR1 is MNHEY and CDR2 is SMNVEV in the germline V gene (reference sequence). This CDR3 is CASSLWGQAGRTGELFF. CDR3 DNA sequence: TGTGCCAGCAGTTTATGGGGACAGGCCGGTCGGACCGGGGAGCTGTTTTTT.

The genes are TRBV5-1 and TRBJ2-7, with 9 bases lining up with TRBD1. CDR3 length equals 14 residues. The germline V gene encodes CDR1 SGHRS and CDR2 YFSETQ. V lost 0 bases to trimming and J lost 3 bases; unmatched junction nucleotides: 1. The CDR3, as DNA: TGCGCCAGCAGCTTGGGGGGACAGGGCTACGAGCAGTACTTC. It yields the protein CASSLGGQGYEQYF.

V and J are TRBV19 and TRBJ1-5, with unresolved D. The CDR3 loop spans 14 amino acids. CDR1 and CDR2 from the germline V gene are LNHDA and SQIVND (reference sequence). Trimming removed 5 bases from V and 4 bases from J, with 12 bases in between. CDR3 DNA: TGTGCCAGTAGTCCGAATTCCGCGAATCAGCCCCAGCATTTT. It codes for CASSPNSANQPQHF.

The V gene is TRBV19, the J gene TRBJ2-5; TRBD2 might be the D (5 bases). Germline CDR1 and CDR2: LNHDA and SQIVND (reference sequence). This CDR3 has 13 residues. V was trimmed by 5 bases and J by 4 bases, leaving 11 bases between them. CDR3 DNA sequence: TGTGCCAGTAGTCGGGGAATGAGAGAGACCCAGTACTTC. This translates into CASSRGMRETQYF.

This clone was detected a few times. J is TRBJ2-2 and V is TRBV27; TRBD2 aligns across 9 bases. The CDR3 runs to 19 residues. Germline V gives CDR1 MNHEY, CDR2 SMNVEV (reference sequence). V lost 7 bases, J lost 7 bases, and 22 bases stayed unmatched. This CDR3 reads CASTPLGGGRASRNGELFF. The DNA for the CDR3 is TGTGCCAGCACACCCTTGGGGGGCGGGAGGGCCTCGCGTAACGGGGAGCTGTTTTTT.

In DNA, the CDR3 is TGTGCCAGTAGTGGGAGGACCTACAATGAGCAGTTCTTC. The encoded protein is CASSGRTYNEQFF. This sequence joins TRBV19 and TRBJ2-1, with D perhaps TRBD2 (6 bases). Germline V CDR1 and CDR2: LNHDA, SQIVND (reference sequence). The CDR3 has 13 residues. V lost 5 bases and J lost 2, with 7 bases in between.

This clone was detected only a few times. The chain employs TRBV7-9 and TRBJ2-7; 12 bases are shared with TRBD1. Germline assignment: CDR1 SEHNR and CDR2 FQNEAQ (reference sequence). The trim removed 4 bases at V and 9 bases at J, leaving 4 bases unmatched. The CDR3 totals 13 residues. CDR3 residues: CASSSPGQGAQYF. The CDR3 DNA is TGTGCCAGCAGCTCCCCGGGACAGGGGGCGCAGTACTTC.

The chain carries TRBV28 and TRBJ2-5; a weak D match, TRBD1 (8 bases). V was trimmed by 8 bases and J by 1 base, leaving 17 bases between them. CDR1 is MDHEN, CDR2 SYDVKM, per germline. The CDR3 covers 15 residues. The CDR3 DNA reads as TGTGCCAGCGTTGGGGGAGGGACAGGCCAAGAGACCCAGTACTTC. Encoded protein: CASVGGGTGQETQYF.

The J gene is TRBJ1-2, the V gene TRBV5-5; 7 bases line up with TRBD1. The trim removed 0 bases at V and 2 bases at J, leaving 1 base unmatched. Germline CDR1 and CDR2: SGHKS and YYEKEE (reference sequence). This CDR3 is 14 amino acids long. DNA of the CDR3: TGTGCCAGCAGCTTGGCGGGACAGAACTATGGCTACACCTTC. Amino acid sequence: CASSLAGQNYGYTF.

This rearrangement joins TRBV7-3 to TRBJ2-1; D remains unclear. This CDR3 comprises 13 residues. V was clipped by 10 bases and J by 10 bases, with 20 bases between them. The germline CDR1 and CDR2 sequences are SGHTA and FQGTGA. The CDR3 DNA sequence: TGTGCCACCCAACTTGACACCCACGACGAGCAGTTCTTC. This translates into CATQLDTHDEQFF.

V usage is TRBV3-1 (or the pseudogene TRBV3-2) and J usage is TRBJ2-5, with no clear D. Trimming shortened V by 2 bases and J by 1 base, and 5 bases separated the two germline ends. Germline V gives CDR1 LGHDT, CDR2 YNNKEL (reference sequence). This CDR3 has 13 amino acids. The CDR3 DNA sequence: TGTGCCAGCAGCCAAAGCATCCAAGAGACCCAGTACTTC. Its protein product is CASSQSIQETQYF.

The chain uses TRBV29-1 and TRBJ1-1; TRBD1 aligns across 8 bases. Germline V lookup: CDR1 SQVTM, CDR2 ANQGSEA. V lost 6 bases, J lost 4 bases, and 4 bases stayed unmatched. This CDR3 comprises 12 residues. In DNA form, the CDR3 reads TGCAGCGTACAGGGGGATAGCACTGAAGCTTTCTTT. Translation gives CSVQGDSTEAFF.

This chain uses TRBV5-4 with TRBJ1-6; D possibly corresponds to TRBD1 (5 bases). The CDR3 totals 18 residues. V was clipped by 4 bases and J by 7 bases, with 24 bases between them. Germline V gives CDR1 SGHNT, CDR2 YYREEE (reference sequence). CDR3: CASSRELNGAGRNSPLHF. The DNA of the CDR3 is TGTGCCAGCAGCCGGGAGCTGAATGGGGCGGGAAGGAATTCACCCCTCCACTTT.

This chain links TRBV29-1 with TRBJ2-1, with a tentative D call TRBD2 (6 bases). This CDR3 region has 16 residues. Trimming pared 0 bases from V and 5 bases from J, leaving 17 bases between. CDR1 is SQVTM and CDR2 is ANQGSEA in the germline V gene. DNA of the CDR3: TGCAGCGTTGAAGATCGGGGGAAAGGGATTAACAATGAGCAGTTCTTC. The encoded protein is CSVEDRGKGINNEQFF.

V is TRBV3-1 (or the pseudogene TRBV3-2) and J is TRBJ1-1; no definite D call. Trimming cost V 0 bases and J 3 bases, with 5 bases left between them. Germline V gives CDR1 LGHDT, CDR2 YNNKEL (reference sequence). This CDR3 contains 13 residues. The CDR3 loop reads CASSQDIDTEAFF. The CDR3 nucleotides read TGTGCCAGCAGCCAAGATATAGACACTGAAGCTTTCTTT.

The chain combines TRBV7-8 with TRBJ2-3, with TRBD1 identical over 8 bases. CDR3 length: 13 amino acids. Germline assignment: CDR1 SGHVS and CDR2 FQNEAQ. J lost 10 bases, V lost 5 bases, and 8 bases had no gene match. CDR3 in amino acids: CASSRDRNAPQYF. In nucleotides, the CDR3 is TGTGCCAGCAGCCGGGACAGGAATGCCCCGCAGTATTTT.

The sample holds one count of this clone. This sequence joins TRBV18 and TRBJ1-5, with D perhaps TRBD1 (5 bases). V lost 1 base, J lost 7 bases, and 8 bases lay in between. Germline V gives CDR1 KGHSH, CDR2 LQKENI. The CDR3 is made up of 13 amino acids. In DNA, the CDR3 is TGTGCCAGCTCACCACTCGGGGGGCAGCCCCAGCATTTT. Protein product: CASSPLGGQPQHF.